Below are 21 T cell receptor beta chains sequenced from a single sample in a study of shared clonotypes between healthy human individuals. Sequenced by immunoSEQ multiplex PCR; TCRdb stores in-frame clones only, minus some. Here the sample spans millions of clones, 85% to 95% being singletons. The sequencing sample was made of naive CD4+ T cells sorted from blood. The sample's subset: CD45RA+ positively selected. The receptors stem from a man between 18 and 35 years old in good health.

Notes on this clone: The sample holds other DNA sequences that translate to the same CDR3. The chain joins TRBV9 to TRBJ2-4; TRBD2 might be the D (5 bases). V lost 2 bases and J 0 bases, leaving 6 bases between the germline ends. The CDR3 totals 14 residues. Germline assignment: CDR1 SGDLS and CDR2 YYNGEE. The CDR3 here is CASSVGLAKNIQYF. The CDR3 coding sequence is TGTGCCAGCAGCGTTGGACTAGCCAAAAACATTCAGTACTTC.

V gene TRBV11-2 combines with J gene TRBJ2-4, with D tentatively TRBD1 (6 bases). V gave up 5 bases and J gave up 0 bases, with 8 bases separating them. The CDR3 consists of 14 residues. Germline CDR1 and CDR2: SGHAT and FQNNGV. In DNA form, the CDR3 reads TGTGCCAGCAGCGAGACAGGAGCCAAAAACATTCAGTACTTC. It encodes CASSETGAKNIQYF.

In the case of this clone: This same CDR3 is encoded by further DNA sequences in the sample. The V call is TRBV5-1, the J call TRBJ1-1, with unresolved D. Per the germline V gene, CDR1 is SGHRS and CDR2 is YFSETQ. This CDR3 is built from 12 residues. The ends were cut back, 3 bases at V and 6 bases at J, with 9 bases in the middle. The CDR3 here is CASSSQGPEAFF. The CDR3 DNA reads as TGCGCCAGCAGCTCCCAAGGGCCTGAAGCTTTCTTT.

This clone was counted once. The V gene is TRBV21-1, the J gene TRBJ1-5; the table's D call, TRBD1, was not checked against the DNA. TRBV21-1 is classified as a pseudogene. This CDR3 region has 18 residues. CDR3 in DNA: TGTGCCAGCAGCAAAGGATACAGGAGCCCTTATAGCAATCAGCCCCAGCATTTT. Translating gives CASSKGYRSPYSNQPQHF.

The gene calls are TRBV6-5 and TRBJ2-7, with 12 bases matching TRBD2. Losses at the gene ends were 5 bases for V and 2 bases for J; bases not matched to a gene: 4. The CDR3 is made up of 15 amino acids. Germline CDR1 and CDR2: MNHEY and SVGAGI. CDR3 DNA: TGTGCCAGCAGTATCGCTAGCGGGGGGGCCTACGAGCAGTACTTC. This gives the protein CASSIASGGAYEQYF.

This clone was recorded a few times. This CDR3 is also generated by other DNA sequences in the sample. The V gene is TRBV10-3, the J gene TRBJ2-7; 9 nucleotides agree with TRBD2. CDR1 ENHRY and CDR2 SYGVKD come from the germline V gene. The V segment lost 2 bases and the J segment 1 base; nucleotides outside the gene matches: 0. This CDR3 is 14 amino acids long. The CDR3 spells CAISETSGSYEQYF. CDR3 coding DNA: TGTGCCATCAGTGAGACTAGCGGGTCCTACGAGCAGTACTTC.

The rearrangement uses TRBV5-4 and TRBJ2-3; D not certain. The CDR3 runs to 13 residues. V was clipped by 4 bases and J by 7 bases, with 13 bases between them. Germline V gene data show CDR1 as SGHNT and CDR2 as YYREEE (reference sequence). This CDR3 reads CASSPTGVYTQYF. In DNA form, the CDR3 reads TGTGCCAGCAGCCCCACGGGCGTGTATACGCAGTATTTT. The full variable domain, completed using reference TRBV5-4 and TRBJ2-3, is ETGVTQSPTHLIKTRGQQVTLRCSSQSGHNTVSWYQQALGQGPQFIFQYYREEENGRGNFPPRFSGLQFPNYSSELNVNALELDDSALYLCASSPTGVYTQYFGPGTRLTVL.

The V call is TRBV9, the J call TRBJ2-2; D gene unclear. The CDR3 extends over 14 amino acids. Germline CDR1 is SGDLS and CDR2 is YYNGEE. V was pared by 0 bases and J by 6 bases, with 9 bases between. The CDR3 DNA is TGTGCCAGCAGCGTAGATGTAGTCCCCGGGGAGCTGTTTTTT. Translation gives CASSVDVVPGELFF.

The rearrangement uses TRBV29-1 and TRBJ2-1; 13 bases align to TRBD2. V shed 6 bases, J shed 8 bases, and the junction held 10 bases outside the gene matches. The germline CDR1 and CDR2 sequences are SQVTM and ANQGSEA. The CDR3 spans 15 residues. CDR3 DNA sequence: TGCAGCGTGCAACCCGGGACTAGCGGGACGTATGAGCAGTTCTTC. Protein product: CSVQPGTSGTYEQFF.

This chain joins TRBV29-1 and TRBJ2-3, with TRBD2 matching over 7 bases. The CDR3 length is 14 residues. In germline, CDR1 is SQVTM, CDR2 ANQGSEA. V was pared by 4 bases and J by 2 bases, with 6 bases of the junction left unmatched. The chain's CDR3 is CSVVLLAYTDTQYF. The CDR3 DNA reads TGCAGCGTTGTGCTACTAGCGTACACAGATACGCAGTATTTT.

This chain links TRBV7-2 with TRBJ2-1; D is uncertain. The germline V gene encodes CDR1 SGHTA and CDR2 FQGNSA. The V gene lost 5 bases and the J gene lost 6 bases, with 11 bases spanning the gap. The CDR3 is 13 residues long. The CDR3 protein is CASSLWGSNEQFF. Written as DNA, the CDR3 is TGTGCCAGCAGCCTCTGGGGTAGCAATGAGCAGTTCTTC.

The chain employs TRBV23-1 and TRBJ1-2; the D gene is possibly TRBD1 (6 bases). TRBV23-1 is an ORF, and what it does is uncertain. V lost 3 bases, J lost 1 base, and 9 bases lay in between. The CDR3 extends over 14 amino acids. CDR3 nucleotides: TGCGCCAGCAGTCAGGGGGCCTATAACTATGGCTACACCTTC. Protein sequence: CASSQGAYNYGYTF.

Note on this clone: Additional DNA sequences in this sample encode the identical CDR3. The V and J genes are TRBV5-1 and TRBJ1-3, with unresolved D. Germline CDR1 is SGHRS and CDR2 is YFSETQ. Between the trimmed V and J ends, which lost 0 bases and 2 bases, there was a span of 3 bases. This CDR3 contains 13 residues. CDR3 sequence (DNA): TGCGCCAGCAGCTTGGGAACTGGAAACACCATATATTTT. Its translation: CASSLGTGNTIYF.

This chain uses TRBV28 with TRBJ1-5; D is ambiguous. Per germline, CDR1 MDHEN and CDR2 SYDVKM. This CDR3 region has 12 residues. The V and J ends lost 5 bases and 11 bases respectively, with 13 bases between them. The CDR3 region is CASSAGPGTQHF. CDR3 DNA: TGTGCCAGCAGTGCCGGACCCGGCACCCAGCATTTT.

This clone has just one count. V and J are TRBV6-5 and TRBJ1-1; no definite D call. V shed 6 bases and J shed 1 base, with 12 bases lying between them. The CDR3 has 14 amino acids. Germline V gives CDR1 MNHEY, CDR2 SVGAGI. CDR3 sequence reads: CASSQRVGNTEAFF. CDR3 nucleotides: TGTGCCAGCAGCCAGCGGGTGGGGAACACTGAAGCTTTCTTT.

The chain has TRBV28 and TRBJ1-1; D is perhaps TRBD1 (6 bases). With 8 bases removed from V and 4 bases from J, the gap between germline ends came to 11 bases. CDR1 and CDR2 (germline): MDHEN, SYDVKM. This CDR3 spans 12 amino acids. CDR3 region: CASGLGGTEAFF. The CDR3 coding sequence is TGTGCCAGCGGGTTAGGGGGCACTGAAGCTTTCTTT. The variable domain in full, with the rest retrieved from reference TRBV28 and TRBJ1-1, is DVKVTQSSRYLVKRTGEKVFLECVQDMDHENMFWYRQDPGLGLRLIYFSYDVKMKEKGDIPEGYSVSREKKERFSLILESASTNQTSMYLCASGLGGTEAFFGQGTRLTVV.

V usage is TRBV5-5 and J usage is TRBJ1-6; D is undetermined. There are 12 residues in the CDR3. Trimming pared 1 base from V and 10 bases from J, leaving 6 bases between. The germline V gene has CDR1 SGHKS and CDR2 YYEKEE (reference sequence). The DNA of the CDR3 is TGTGCCAGCAGCTTGCCAAACTCACCCCTCCACTTT. Amino acids: CASSLPNSPLHF.

The gene calls are TRBV11-2 and TRBJ1-1; no reliable D call. The germline V gene encodes CDR1 SGHAT and CDR2 FQNNGV. This CDR3 is built from 15 residues. V dropped 0 bases and J dropped 0 bases, with 8 bases sitting between them. The CDR3 bases are TGTGCCAGCAGCTTAGATCTAGGGATGAACACTGAAGCTTTCTTT. It translates to CASSLDLGMNTEAFF.

Comments on this clone: A much larger clone differs from this one at a single base, so this may be a read error. Other DNA sequences in the sample encode the same CDR3. The gene calls are TRBV7-9 and TRBJ2-7; D is perhaps TRBD1 (6 bases). V dropped 8 bases and J dropped 2 bases, with 19 bases sitting between them. The CDR3 has 15 residues. Germline V gene sequence: CDR1 SEHNR, CDR2 FQNEAQ (reference sequence). CDR3 protein: CASAYWGRGTYEQYF. DNA for the CDR3: TGTGCCAGCGCATATTGGGGGCGAGGGACCTACGAGCAGTACTTC. The whole variable domain, remainder taken from reference TRBV7-9 and TRBJ2-7, is DTGVSQNPRHKITKRGQNVTFRCDPISEHNRLYWYRQTLGQGPEFLTYFQNEAQLEKSRLLSDRFSAERPKGSFSTLEIQRTEQGDSAMYLCASAYWGRGTYEQYFGPGTRLTVT.

In this sample, this clone turned up once. CDR3 nucleotides: TGTGCCAGCAGCAAAACCAGCGGGAGGGGGCAGTATTTT. Its protein is CASSKTSGRGQYF. The chain carries TRBV7-2 and TRBJ2-3; the match to TRBD2 covers 10 bases. J gave up 11 bases and V 5 bases, and 7 bases lay outside the gene matches. This CDR3 has 13 amino acids. CDR1 and CDR2 from the germline V gene are SGHTA and FQGNSA.

The table lists this clone with a count of one. The J gene is TRBJ1-3, the V gene TRBV30; perhaps TRBD1 as D (5 bases). The V end lost 3 bases, the J end lost 2 bases, and 14 bases lay between the germline ends. The CDR3 is 15 residues long. Germline V gene lookup returns CDR1 GTSNPN and CDR2 SVGIG (reference sequence). CDR3 residues: CAWRTGTAAGNTIYF. In DNA, the CDR3 is TGTGCCTGGAGAACCGGGACGGCGGCTGGAAACACCATATATTTT.